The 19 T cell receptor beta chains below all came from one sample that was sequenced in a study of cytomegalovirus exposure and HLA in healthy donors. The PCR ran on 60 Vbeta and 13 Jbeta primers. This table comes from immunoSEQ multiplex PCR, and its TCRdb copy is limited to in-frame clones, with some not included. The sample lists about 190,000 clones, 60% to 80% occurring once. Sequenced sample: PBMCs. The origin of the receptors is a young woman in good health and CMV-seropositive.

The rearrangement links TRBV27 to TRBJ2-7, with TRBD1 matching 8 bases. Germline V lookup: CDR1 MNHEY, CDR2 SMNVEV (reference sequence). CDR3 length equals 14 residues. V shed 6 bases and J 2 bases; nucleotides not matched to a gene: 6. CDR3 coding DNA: TGTGCCAGCAGGGGGGTACAGGGGGCCTACGAGCAGTACTTC. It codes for CASRGVQGAYEQYF.

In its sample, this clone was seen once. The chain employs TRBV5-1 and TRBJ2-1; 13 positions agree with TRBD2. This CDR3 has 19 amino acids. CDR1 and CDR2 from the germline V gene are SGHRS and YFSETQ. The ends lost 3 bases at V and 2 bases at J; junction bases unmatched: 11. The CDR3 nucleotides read TGCGCCAGCAGCTGGGGGCCAGGGACTAGCGGGACTACCTACAATGAGCAGTTCTTC. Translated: CASSWGPGTSGTTYNEQFF.

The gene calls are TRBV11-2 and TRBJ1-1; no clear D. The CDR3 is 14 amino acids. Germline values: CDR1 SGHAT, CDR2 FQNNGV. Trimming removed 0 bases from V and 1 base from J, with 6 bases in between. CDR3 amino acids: CASSLEGANTEAFF. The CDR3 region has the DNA TGTGCCAGCAGCTTAGAGGGCGCGAACACTGAAGCTTTCTTT.

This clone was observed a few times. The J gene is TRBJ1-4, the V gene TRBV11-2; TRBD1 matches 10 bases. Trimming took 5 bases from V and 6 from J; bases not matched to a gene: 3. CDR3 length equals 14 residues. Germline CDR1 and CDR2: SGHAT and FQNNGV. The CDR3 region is CASSLTGGDEKLFF. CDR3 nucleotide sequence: TGTGCCAGCAGCCTGACAGGGGGCGATGAAAAACTGTTTTTT. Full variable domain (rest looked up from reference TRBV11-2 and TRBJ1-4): EAGVAQSPRYKIIEKRQSVAFWCNPISGHATLYWYQQILGQGPKLLIQFQNNGVVDDSQLPKDRFSAERLKGVDSTLKIQPAKLEDSAVYLCASSLTGGDEKLFFGSGTQLSVL.

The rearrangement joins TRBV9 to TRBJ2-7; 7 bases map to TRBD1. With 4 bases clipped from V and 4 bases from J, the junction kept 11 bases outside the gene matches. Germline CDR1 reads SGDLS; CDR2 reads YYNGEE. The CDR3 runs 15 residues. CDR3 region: CASSPIPGQKYEQYF. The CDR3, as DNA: TGTGCCAGCAGCCCAATACCGGGACAGAAATACGAGCAGTACTTC.

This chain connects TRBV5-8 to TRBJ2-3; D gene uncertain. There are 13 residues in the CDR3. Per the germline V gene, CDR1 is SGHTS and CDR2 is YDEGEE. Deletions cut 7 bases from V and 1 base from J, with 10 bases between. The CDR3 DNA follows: TGTGCCAGCGTTAAGGAGCGCACAGATACGCAGTATTTT. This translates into CASVKERTDTQYF.

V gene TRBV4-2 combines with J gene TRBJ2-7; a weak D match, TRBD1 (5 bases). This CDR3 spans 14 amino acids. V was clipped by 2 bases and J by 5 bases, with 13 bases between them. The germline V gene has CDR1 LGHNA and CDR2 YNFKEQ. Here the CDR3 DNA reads TGTGCCAGCAGCCAACCAACAGGTGTCGACGAGCAGTACTTC. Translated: CASSQPTGVDEQYF.

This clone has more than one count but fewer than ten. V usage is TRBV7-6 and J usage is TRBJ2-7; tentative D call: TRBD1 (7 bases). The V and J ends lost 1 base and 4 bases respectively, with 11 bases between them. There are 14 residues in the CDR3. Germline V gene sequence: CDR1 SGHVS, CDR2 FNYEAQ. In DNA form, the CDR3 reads TGTGCCAGCAGCTTAGATCCAGGGGGGTACGAGCAGTACTTC. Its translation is CASSLDPGGYEQYF.

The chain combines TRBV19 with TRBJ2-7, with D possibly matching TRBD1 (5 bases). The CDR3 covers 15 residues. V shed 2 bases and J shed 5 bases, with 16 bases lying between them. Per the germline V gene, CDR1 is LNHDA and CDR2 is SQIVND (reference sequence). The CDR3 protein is CASSITRGRANEQYF. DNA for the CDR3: TGTGCCAGTAGTATAACGAGAGGCAGGGCGAACGAGCAGTACTTC.

The CDR3 DNA reads TGTGCCAGCAGTAATCGACAGGGGCTGGGAAAACTCGGTGAAGCTTTCTTT. Protein product: CASSNRQGLGKLGEAFF. This chain uses TRBV28 with TRBJ1-1; TRBD1 matches at 8 bases. There are 17 residues in the CDR3. The junction had 18 bases not matched to a gene; V was cut back by 5 bases and J by 7 bases. From germline, CDR1 is MDHEN and CDR2 SYDVKM.

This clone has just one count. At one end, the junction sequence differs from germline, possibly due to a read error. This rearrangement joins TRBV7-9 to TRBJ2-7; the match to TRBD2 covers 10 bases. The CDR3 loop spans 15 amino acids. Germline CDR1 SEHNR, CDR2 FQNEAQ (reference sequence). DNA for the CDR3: TGTTCCAGCAGCCCCGGACTAGCGGTTCCTCGCGAGCAGTACTTC. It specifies CSSSPGLAVPREQYF.

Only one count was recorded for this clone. The CDR3, as DNA: TGTGCCAGCAGTCCGACTAGCGGGAGGGGCGATGAGCAGTTCTTC. It translates to CASSPTSGRGDEQFF. V and J are TRBV6-5 and TRBJ2-1; TRBD2 matches at 14 bases. The CDR3 has 15 amino acids. Germline V lookup: CDR1 MNHEY, CDR2 SVGAGI. V was pared by 5 bases and J by 8 bases, with 5 bases of the junction left unmatched.

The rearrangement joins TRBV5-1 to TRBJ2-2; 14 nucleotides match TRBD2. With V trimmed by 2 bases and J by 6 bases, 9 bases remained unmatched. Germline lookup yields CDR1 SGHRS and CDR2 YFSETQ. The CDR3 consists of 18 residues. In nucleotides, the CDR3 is TGCGCCAGCAGCTTTGAACCGGGACTAGCGGGAGCGGCCGGGGAGCTGTTTTTT. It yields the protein CASSFEPGLAGAAGELFF.

The CDR3 loop reads CSAHPISGNGGYTF. The CDR3 nucleotides are TGCAGCGCCCATCCTATATCAGGGAATGGTGGCTACACCTTC. This sequence joins TRBV29-1 and TRBJ1-2, with TRBD1 as a possible D gene (5 bases). The germline CDR1 and CDR2 sequences are SQVTM and ANQGSEA. V shed 7 bases and J shed 7 bases, with 22 bases lying between them. This CDR3 region has 14 residues.

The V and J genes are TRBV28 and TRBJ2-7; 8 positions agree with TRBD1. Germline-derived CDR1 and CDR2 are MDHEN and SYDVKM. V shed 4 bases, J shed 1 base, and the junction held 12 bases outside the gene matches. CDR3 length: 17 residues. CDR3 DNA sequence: TGTGCCAGCAGTTCAACCCCGGGACAGGCCCCTTCCTACGAGCAGTACTTC. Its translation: CASSSTPGQAPSYEQYF. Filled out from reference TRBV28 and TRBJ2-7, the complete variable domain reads DVKVTQSSRYLVKRTGEKVFLECVQDMDHENMFWYRQDPGLGLRLIYFSYDVKMKEKGDIPEGYSVSREKKERFSLILESASTNQTSMYLCASSSTPGQAPSYEQYFGPGTRLTVT.

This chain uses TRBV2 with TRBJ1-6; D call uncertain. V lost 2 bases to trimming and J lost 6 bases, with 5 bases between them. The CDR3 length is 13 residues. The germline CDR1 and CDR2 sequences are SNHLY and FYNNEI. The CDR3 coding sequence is TGTGCCAGCAGTGAACGTTTTAATTCACCCCTCCACTTT. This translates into CASSERFNSPLHF.

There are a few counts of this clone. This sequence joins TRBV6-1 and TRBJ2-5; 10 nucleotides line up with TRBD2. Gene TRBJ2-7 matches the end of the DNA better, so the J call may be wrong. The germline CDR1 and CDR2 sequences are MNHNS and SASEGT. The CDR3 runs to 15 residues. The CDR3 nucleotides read TGTGCCAGCAGCCCCGTAAGCGGGAGGGTTTACGAGCAGTACTTC. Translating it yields CASSPVSGRVYEQYF.

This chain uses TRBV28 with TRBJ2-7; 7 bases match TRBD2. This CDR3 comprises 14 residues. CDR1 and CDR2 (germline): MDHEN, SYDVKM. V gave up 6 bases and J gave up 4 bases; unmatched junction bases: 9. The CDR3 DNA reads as TGTGCCAGCAGACAAGCGGGGTTCGGTTACGAGCAGTACTTC. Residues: CASRQAGFGYEQYF.

CDR3 in amino acids: CASSPSGLAGTDTQYF. The CDR3 bases are TGTGCCAGCAGTCCCTCGGGACTAGCGGGGACAGATACGCAGTATTTT. The rearrangement joins TRBV28 to TRBJ2-3; 13 positions agree with TRBD2. This CDR3 has 16 amino acids. CDR1 and CDR2 from the germline V gene are MDHEN and SYDVKM. V lost 5 bases, J lost 3 bases, and 5 bases stayed unmatched.